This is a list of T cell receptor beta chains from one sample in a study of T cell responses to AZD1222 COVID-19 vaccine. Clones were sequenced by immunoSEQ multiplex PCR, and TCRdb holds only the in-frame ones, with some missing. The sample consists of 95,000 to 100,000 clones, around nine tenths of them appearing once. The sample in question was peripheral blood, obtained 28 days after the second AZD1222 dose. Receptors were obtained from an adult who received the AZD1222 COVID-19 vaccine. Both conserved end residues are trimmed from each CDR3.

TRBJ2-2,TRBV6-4,ASSDTSGELF
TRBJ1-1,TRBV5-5,ASSLVTGARGTEAF
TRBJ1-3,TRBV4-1,ASSQEWGPGNTIY
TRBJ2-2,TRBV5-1,ASSPYAANTGELF
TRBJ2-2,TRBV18,ASSPLAGPGELF
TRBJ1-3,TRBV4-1,ASSRDRTIY
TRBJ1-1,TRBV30,AWSVGPNTEAF
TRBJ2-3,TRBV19,ASSIFHDTDTQY
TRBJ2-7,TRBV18,ASSPRSAASYEQY
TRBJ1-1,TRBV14,ASRPPRWNTEAF
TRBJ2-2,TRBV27,ASSLSSSAGELF
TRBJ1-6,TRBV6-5,ASSKTGLSSPLH
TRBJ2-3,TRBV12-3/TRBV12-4,ASSYIGDTQY
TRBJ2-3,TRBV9,ASSAQRGYTDTQY
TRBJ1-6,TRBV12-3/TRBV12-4,ASNTGQNSPLH
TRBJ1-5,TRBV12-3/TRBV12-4,ASSLDRDQPQH
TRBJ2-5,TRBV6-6,ASSYLKETQY
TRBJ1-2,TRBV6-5,ASRTGGGYGYT
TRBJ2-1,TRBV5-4,ASSLAGTLYNEQF
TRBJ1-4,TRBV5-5,ASSPQGRDEKLF
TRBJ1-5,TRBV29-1,SVRWTEDQPQH
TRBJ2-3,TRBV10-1,ASSETGGRGTDTQY
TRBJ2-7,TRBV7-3,ASSQQGNSYEQY
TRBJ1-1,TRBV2,ASRADEAF
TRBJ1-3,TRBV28,ASREPGVSGNTIY
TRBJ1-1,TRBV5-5,ASSFLGQGASEAF
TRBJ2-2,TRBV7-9,ASSLVSAGELF
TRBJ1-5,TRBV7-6,ASSLAWGRGGQPQH
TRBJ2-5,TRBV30,AWSGGQRETQY
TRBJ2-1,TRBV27,ASSLFRLPTSGTSYNEQF
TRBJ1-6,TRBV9,ASSPRTPGGHSPLH
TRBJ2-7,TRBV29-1,SVGYNPDEQY
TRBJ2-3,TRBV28,ASITGRATDTQY
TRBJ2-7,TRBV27,ASRRGTGYYSYEQY
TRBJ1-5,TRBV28,ASSFLMGDSQH
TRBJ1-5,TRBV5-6,ASSIGTDQPQH
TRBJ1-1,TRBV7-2,ASSLGAWGNTEAF